The 12 T cell receptor beta chains below were found in one sample sequenced in a study of human T cells and chemical hapten exposure. TCRdb fed the 5' RACE reads into MiXCR, producing one record per CDR3 protein. The sample includes 100,000 to 120,000 distinct CDR3 sequences, around a fifth of them seen just once. Total RNA came from unfractionated whole blood. Every receptor here comes from a human donor in good health.

The rearrangement joins TRBV5-6 to TRBJ2-5; 11 bases map to TRBD2. In germline, CDR1 is SGHDT, CDR2 YYEEEE. The J segment lost 5 bases and the V segment lost 5 bases, leaving 8 bases of the junction unmatched. The CDR3 is made up of 15 amino acids. CDR3 nucleotide sequence: TGTGCCAGCAGGTTAGCGGGAGGGCCGAGGGAGACCCAGTACTTC. This translates into CASRLAGGPRETQYF.

As for this clonotype: Germline is not matched at one junction end, which may reflect a read error. The chain links TRBV5-5 to TRBJ2-1; no clear D. This CDR3 region has 16 residues. Germline V gene sequence: CDR1 SGHKS, CDR2 YYEKEE (reference sequence). The CDR3 reads CASSSPPKSSYNAQFF. The CDR3, as DNA: TGTGCCAGCAGTTCTCCGCCAAAGAGCTCCTACAATGCGCAGTTCTTC.

This rearrangement joins TRBV28 to TRBJ1-5; D gene ambiguous. Germline CDR1 reads MDHEN; CDR2 reads SYDVKM. V shed 4 bases and J shed 5 bases, with 6 bases lying between them. The CDR3 length is 12 residues. CDR3 protein: CASSYQYQPQHF. DNA of the CDR3: TGTGCCAGCAGTTACCAATATCAGCCCCAGCATTTT.

The CDR3 protein is CASSPQTALGANVLTF. The CDR3 DNA reads TGCGCCAGCAGCCCGCAGACGGCGCTTGGGGCCAACGTCCTGACTTTC. The gene calls are TRBV5-1 and TRBJ2-6; D is uncertain. Germline CDR1 is SGHRS and CDR2 is YFSETQ. V lost 4 bases, J lost 3 bases, and 14 bases lay in between. This CDR3 spans 16 amino acids.

The sample holds many counts of this clonotype. The chain recombines TRBV20-1 with TRBJ1-6; D is possibly TRBD1 (5 bases). The V end lost 0 bases, the J end lost 9 bases, and 12 bases lay between the germline ends. The CDR3 is 14 amino acids. Germline V gene data show CDR1 as DFQATT and CDR2 as SNEGSKA (reference sequence). The CDR3 region is CSARDPQGGSPLHF. In DNA form, the CDR3 reads TGCAGTGCTAGAGATCCGCAGGGAGGTTCACCCCTCCACTTT.

In this sample, this clonotype turned up once. This CDR3 reads CASRSTGEETQYF. CDR3 DNA sequence: TGTGCCAGCAGGTCAACAGGGGAAGAGACCCAGTACTTC. The J gene is TRBJ2-5, the V gene TRBV28; TRBD1 agrees at 7 bases. In germline, CDR1 is MDHEN, CDR2 SYDVKM. V lost 6 bases to trimming and J lost 3 bases; unmatched junction nucleotides: 4. This CDR3 contains 13 residues.

This clonotype was recorded a few times. The genes are TRBV28 and TRBJ2-3, with D possibly being TRBD2 (6 bases). The V end was cut by 5 bases, the J end by 5 bases, with 20 bases between. This CDR3 is built from 16 residues. Germline CDR1 reads MDHEN; CDR2 reads SYDVKM. The CDR3 DNA is TGTGCCAGCAGTATTCTCTCCCGGGGGAGGAGAGATACGCAGTATTTT. The encoded protein is CASSILSRGRRDTQYF.

In this sample, this clonotype turned up many times. This rearrangement joins TRBV20-1 to TRBJ1-3, with a weak D call TRBD1 (5 bases). Trimming pared 1 base from V and 0 bases from J, leaving 16 bases between. The CDR3 extends over 17 amino acids. CDR1 and CDR2 (germline): DFQATT, SNEGSKA (reference sequence). The CDR3 coding sequence is TGCAGTGCTAGAGTGGCAGGGCAGTTTCGCTCTGGAAACACCATATATTTT. This sequence encodes CSARVAGQFRSGNTIYF.

The chain has TRBV20-1 and TRBJ2-2; 9 bases map to TRBD2. The CDR3 covers 19 residues. Germline V gene data show CDR1 as DFQATT and CDR2 as SNEGSKA (reference sequence). After removal of 1 base from V and 0 bases from J, the junction contained 12 bases not matched to a gene. CDR3 sequence reads: CSARAESTSGRSNTGELFF. CDR3 bases: TGCAGTGCTAGAGCCGAAAGTACTAGCGGGCGTTCGAACACCGGGGAGCTGTTTTTT.

The rearrangement links TRBV30 to TRBJ2-3; 8 positions match TRBD2. In germline, CDR1 is GTSNPN, CDR2 SVGIG (reference sequence). The V and J ends lost 0 bases and 5 bases, in that order; junction bases with no gene match: 7. The CDR3 extends over 15 amino acids. The CDR3 DNA is TGTGCCTGGAGTGTTGGGGTAGCGGGAAGAGATACGCAGTATTTT. Translating it yields CAWSVGVAGRDTQYF.

This clonotype was counted a few times. The rearrangement joins TRBV6-1 to TRBJ1-4; D call uncertain. Trimming left V 6 bases short and J 6 bases short, with 11 bases between. The CDR3 is made up of 13 amino acids. From germline, CDR1 is MNHNS and CDR2 SASEGT. CDR3 sequence reads: CASSPGRDEKLFF. The CDR3 DNA sequence: TGTGCCAGCAGCCCTGGGAGGGATGAAAAACTGTTTTTT.

The gene calls are TRBV6-5 and TRBJ1-6, with 7 nucleotides matching TRBD1. The CDR3 contains 15 residues. CDR1 is MNHEY and CDR2 is SVGAGI in the germline V gene. V lost 6 bases, J lost 5 bases, and 7 bases stayed unmatched. The CDR3 DNA reads as TGTGCCAGCAGCAAGAGACAGGGTGATAATTCACCCCTCCACTTT. Translating gives CASSKRQGDNSPLHF.